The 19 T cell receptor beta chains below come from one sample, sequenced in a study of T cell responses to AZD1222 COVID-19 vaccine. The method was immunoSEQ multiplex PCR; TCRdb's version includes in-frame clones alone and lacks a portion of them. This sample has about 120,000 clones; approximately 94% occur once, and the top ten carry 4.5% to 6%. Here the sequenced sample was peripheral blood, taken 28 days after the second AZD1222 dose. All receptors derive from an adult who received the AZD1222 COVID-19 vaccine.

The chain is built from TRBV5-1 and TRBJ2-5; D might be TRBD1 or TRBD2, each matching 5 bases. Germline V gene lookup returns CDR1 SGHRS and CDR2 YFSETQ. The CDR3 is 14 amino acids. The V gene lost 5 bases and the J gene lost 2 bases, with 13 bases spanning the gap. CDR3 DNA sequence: TGCGCCAGCAGACCTGGGACGACACAAGAGACCCAGTACTTC. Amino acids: CASRPGTTQETQYF. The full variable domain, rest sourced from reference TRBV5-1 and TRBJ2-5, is KAGVTQTPRYLIKTRGQQVTLSCSPISGHRSVSWYQQTPGQGLQFLFEYFSETQRNKGNFPGRFSGRQFSNSRSEMNVSTLELGDSALYLCASRPGTTQETQYFGPGTRLLVL.

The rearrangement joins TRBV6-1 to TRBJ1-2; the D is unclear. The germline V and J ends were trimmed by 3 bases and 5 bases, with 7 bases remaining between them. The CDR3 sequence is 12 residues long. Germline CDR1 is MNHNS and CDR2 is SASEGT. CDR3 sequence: CASSDGPYGYTF. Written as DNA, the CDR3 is TGTGCCAGCAGTGACGGTCCTTATGGCTACACCTTC.

CDR3 sequence (DNA): TGTGCCAGCAGCCAAGGAGACTCCAATTCACCCCTCCACTTT. The encoded protein is CASSQGDSNSPLHF. This sequence joins TRBV3-1 (or the pseudogene TRBV3-2) and TRBJ1-6; D uncertain. In germline, CDR1 is LGHDT, CDR2 YNNKEL (reference sequence). The V end lost 1 base, the J end lost 7 bases, and 8 bases lay between the germline ends. The CDR3 is 14 residues long.

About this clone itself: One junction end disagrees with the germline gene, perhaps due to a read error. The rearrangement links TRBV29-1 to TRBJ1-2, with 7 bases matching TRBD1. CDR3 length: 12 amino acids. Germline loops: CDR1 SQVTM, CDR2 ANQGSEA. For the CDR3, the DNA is TGCAGCGTGGAAGACAGGGCGTATGGCTACACCTTC. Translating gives CSVEDRAYGYTF.

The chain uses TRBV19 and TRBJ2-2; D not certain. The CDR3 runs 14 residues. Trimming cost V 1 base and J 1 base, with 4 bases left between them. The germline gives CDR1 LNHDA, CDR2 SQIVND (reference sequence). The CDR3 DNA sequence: TGTGCCAGTAGTATAGGTCAGAACACCGGGGAGCTGTTTTTT. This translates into CASSIGQNTGELFF.

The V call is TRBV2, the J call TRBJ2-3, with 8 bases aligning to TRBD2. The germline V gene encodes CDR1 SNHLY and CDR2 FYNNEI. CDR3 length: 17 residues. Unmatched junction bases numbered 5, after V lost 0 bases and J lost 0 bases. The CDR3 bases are TGTGCCAGCAGTGAAGCGCAACTAGCGGTGAGCACAGATACGCAGTATTTT. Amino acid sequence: CASSEAQLAVSTDTQYF.

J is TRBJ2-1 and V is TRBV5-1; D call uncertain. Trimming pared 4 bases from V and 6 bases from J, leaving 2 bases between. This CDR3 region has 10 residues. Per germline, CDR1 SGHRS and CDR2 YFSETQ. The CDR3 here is CASSGNEQFF. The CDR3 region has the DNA TGCGCCAGCAGCGGCAATGAGCAGTTCTTC. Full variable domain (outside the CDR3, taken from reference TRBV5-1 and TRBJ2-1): KAGVTQTPRYLIKTRGQQVTLSCSPISGHRSVSWYQQTPGQGLQFLFEYFSETQRNKGNFPGRFSGRQFSNSRSEMNVSTLELGDSALYLCASSGNEQFFGPGTRLTVL.

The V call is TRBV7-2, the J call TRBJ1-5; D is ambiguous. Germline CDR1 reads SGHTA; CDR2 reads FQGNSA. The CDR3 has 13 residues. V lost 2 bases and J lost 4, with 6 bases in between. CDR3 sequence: CASSLQPNQPQHF. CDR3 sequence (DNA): TGTGCCAGCAGCTTACAGCCTAATCAGCCCCAGCATTTT.

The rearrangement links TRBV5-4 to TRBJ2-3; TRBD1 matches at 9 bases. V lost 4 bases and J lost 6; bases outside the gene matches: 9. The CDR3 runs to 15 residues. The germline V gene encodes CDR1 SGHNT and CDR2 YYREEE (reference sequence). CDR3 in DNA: TGTGCCAGCAGCCCTCGACAGGGGGAAGCGGATACGCAGTATTTT. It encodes CASSPRQGEADTQYF.

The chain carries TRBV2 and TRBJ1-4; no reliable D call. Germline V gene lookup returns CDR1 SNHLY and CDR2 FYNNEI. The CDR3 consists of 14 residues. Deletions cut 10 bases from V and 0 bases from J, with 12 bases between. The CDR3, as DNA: TGTGCCACAAGGTTCGGTGCAACTAATGAAAAACTGTTTTTT. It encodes CATRFGATNEKLFF. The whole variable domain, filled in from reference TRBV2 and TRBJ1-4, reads EPEVTQTPSHQVTQMGQEVILRCVPISNHLYFYWYRQILGQKVEFLVSFYNNEISEKSEIFDDQFSVERPDGSNFTLKIRSTKLEDSAMYFCATRFGATNEKLFFGSGTQLSVL.

In DNA form, the CDR3 reads TGTGCCAGCAACTGGGGGGGGGATGACTATGGCTACACCTTC. Amino acid sequence: CASNWGGDDYGYTF. The V call is TRBV5-4, the J call TRBJ1-2; the D gene is possibly TRBD1 (5 bases). The V end was cut by 6 bases, the J end by 3 bases, with 15 bases between. Germline V lookup: CDR1 SGHNT, CDR2 YYREEE (reference sequence). The CDR3 has 14 amino acids.

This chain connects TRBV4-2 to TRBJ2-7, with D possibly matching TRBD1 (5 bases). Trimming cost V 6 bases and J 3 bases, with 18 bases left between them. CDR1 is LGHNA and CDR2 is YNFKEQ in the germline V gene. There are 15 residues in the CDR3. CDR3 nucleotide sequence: TGTGCCAGCAGTCGAAACGCAGGGTCAGACTACGAGCAGTACTTC. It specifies CASSRNAGSDYEQYF.

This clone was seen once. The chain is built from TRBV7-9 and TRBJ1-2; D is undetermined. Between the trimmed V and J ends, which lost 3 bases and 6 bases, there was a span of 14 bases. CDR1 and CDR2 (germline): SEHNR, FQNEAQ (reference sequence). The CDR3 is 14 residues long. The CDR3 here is CASSFGFGMDGYTF. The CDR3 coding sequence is TGTGCCAGCAGCTTTGGTTTCGGGATGGATGGCTACACCTTC.

The CDR3 region has the DNA TGTGCCAGCAGCCAAGACGGTCGAGGCTACACCTTC. Translating gives CASSQDGRGYTF. The genes are TRBV3-1 (or the pseudogene TRBV3-2) and TRBJ1-2; D is uncertain. V was pared by 0 bases and J by 8 bases, with 7 bases between. This CDR3 comprises 12 residues. CDR1 LGHDT and CDR2 YNNKEL come from the germline V gene (reference sequence).

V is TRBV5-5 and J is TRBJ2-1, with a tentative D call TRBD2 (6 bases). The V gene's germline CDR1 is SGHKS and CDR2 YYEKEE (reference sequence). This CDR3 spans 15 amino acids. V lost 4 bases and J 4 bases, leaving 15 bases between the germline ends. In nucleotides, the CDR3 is TGTGCCAGCAGCCCCAAGAGCGCGGGGTACAATGAGCAGTTCTTC. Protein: CASSPKSAGYNEQFF.

CDR3 residues: CASSLVRGSHGYTF. The CDR3, as DNA: TGTGCCAGCAGCTTAGTTCGGGGGAGCCATGGCTACACCTTC. The chain uses TRBV11-2 and TRBJ1-2, with a tentative D call TRBD1 (5 bases). The V end lost 1 base, the J end lost 6 bases, and 12 bases lay between the germline ends. The CDR3 has 14 residues. Germline assignment: CDR1 SGHAT and CDR2 FQNNGV.

In DNA, the CDR3 is TGTGCCAGCAGCTTAATGCGGCTAGCGGGGGAGAACTGGGATACGCAGTATTTT. It codes for CASSLMRLAGENWDTQYF. This chain links TRBV7-9 with TRBJ2-3; TRBD2 aligns across 10 bases. CDR1 is SEHNR, CDR2 FQNEAQ, per germline (reference sequence). J was trimmed by 6 bases and V by 2 bases; bases with no gene match: 14. The CDR3 loop spans 18 amino acids.

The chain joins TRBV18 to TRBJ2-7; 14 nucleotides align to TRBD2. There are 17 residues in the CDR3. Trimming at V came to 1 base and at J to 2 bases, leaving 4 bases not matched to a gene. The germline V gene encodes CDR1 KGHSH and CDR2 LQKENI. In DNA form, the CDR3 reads TGTGCCAGCTCACCACGTGGGACTAGCGGGAGTCCCTACGAGCAGTACTTC. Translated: CASSPRGTSGSPYEQYF.

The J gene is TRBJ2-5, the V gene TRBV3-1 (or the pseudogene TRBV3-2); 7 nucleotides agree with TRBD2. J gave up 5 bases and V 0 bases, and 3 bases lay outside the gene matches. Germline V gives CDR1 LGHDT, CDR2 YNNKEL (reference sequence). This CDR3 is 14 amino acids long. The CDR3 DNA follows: TGTGCCAGCAGCCAAGATTCGGGGGGTGAGACCCAGTACTTC. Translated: CASSQDSGGETQYF.